The entry below describes one T cell receptor beta chain. The antigen remains undetermined. With a J-beta primer mix and a sample-barcoded 5' primer, a second PCR ran about 7 to 12 cycles. Each cDNA molecule, via a template-switch adaptor with 12 random nucleotides, was tagged. Researchers report that each sample yielded at least 3 million CDR3-containing paired-end reads. One entry per CDR3 protein results from TCRdb running MiXCR on the 5' RACE reads. Of over 600,000 distinct CDR3 sequences in the sample, 20% to 25% were seen once. The CDR3 loop spans 11 amino acids. Germline assignment: CDR1 DFQATT and CDR2 SNEGSKA (reference sequence). Trimming left V 0 bases short and J 15 bases short, with 11 bases between. Samples had at least 6 million PBMCs isolated from them. This entry comes from a study of blood T cells in healthy people across ages. General observations from the study: Lack of knowledge of donor CMV status possibly confounded expanded clonotype changes.

Sequencing was performed on blood. The TCR originated in a man between 65 and 85 years old in good health. The chain couples TRBV20-1 to TRBJ1-4, with TRBD1 as a possible D gene (5 bases). This CDR3 reads CSARDRENMFF. The CDR3 DNA reads as TGCAGTGCTAGAGACAGGGAAAATATGTTTTTT.